A single sample gave rise to the 27 T cell receptor beta chains below, sequenced in a study of cytomegalovirus exposure and HLA in healthy donors. TCRdb's copy holds only in-frame clones and misses some; the assay was immunoSEQ multiplex PCR. The table records 55,000 to 80,000 clones, roughly 94% of them present only once. The sample taken for sequencing was PBMCs. Receptor source: a woman aged 18-29 years in good health and CMV-seropositive.

The V call is TRBV15, the J call TRBJ1-1; D gene ambiguous. The CDR3 is 13 amino acids. The ends were cut back, 4 bases at V and 8 bases at J, with 14 bases in the middle. Germline lookup yields CDR1 LNHNV and CDR2 YYDKDF (reference sequence). The DNA of the CDR3 is TGTGCCACCAGCAAGACATTTTCCGGAGAAGCTTTCTTT. Its protein product is CATSKTFSGEAFF.

This chain links TRBV6-1 with TRBJ2-7; D not resolved. CDR3 size: 17 residues. CDR1 MNHNS and CDR2 SASEGT come from the germline V gene. V gave up 2 bases and J gave up 0 bases, with 17 bases separating them. The CDR3 region has the DNA TGTGCCAGCAGTGAATCTCTAGGCCGGATGACCTCCTACGAGCAGTACTTC. Its protein is CASSESLGRMTSYEQYF.

The sample holds one count of this clone. This chain uses TRBV29-1 with TRBJ2-1; 10 bases line up with TRBD2. This CDR3 has 16 residues. The germline CDR1 and CDR2 sequences are SQVTM and ANQGSEA. J lost 10 bases, V lost 6 bases, and 18 bases had no gene match. The chain's CDR3 is CSVINPRGLAVREQFF. Here the CDR3 DNA reads TGCAGCGTCATAAACCCTAGAGGACTAGCGGTGAGGGAGCAGTTCTTC.

This clone was recorded only once. CDR3 in amino acids: CASTPTGGAYEQYF. The CDR3 DNA is TGTGCCAGCACCCCGACAGGGGGAGCCTACGAGCAGTACTTC. This sequence joins TRBV28 and TRBJ2-7; TRBD1 aligns across 9 bases. CDR3 length: 14 amino acids. Germline V CDR1 and CDR2: MDHEN, SYDVKM. J was trimmed by 2 bases and V by 7 bases; bases with no gene match: 6. The complete variable domain, with remaining parts taken from reference TRBV28 and TRBJ2-7, reads DVKVTQSSRYLVKRTGEKVFLECVQDMDHENMFWYRQDPGLGLRLIYFSYDVKMKEKGDIPEGYSVSREKKERFSLILESASTNQTSMYLCASTPTGGAYEQYFGPGTRLTVT.

This clone has only one observation. The chain employs TRBV4-3 and TRBJ1-1; tentatively, D is TRBD1 (6 bases). With 0 bases removed from V and 3 bases from J, the gap between germline ends came to 11 bases. This CDR3 spans 15 amino acids. Germline CDR1 and CDR2: LGHNA and YSLEER. The CDR3: CASSQDSGGDTEAFF. The CDR3 DNA sequence: TGCGCCAGCAGCCAAGATTCTGGGGGCGACACTGAAGCTTTCTTT.

The J gene is TRBJ2-1, the V gene TRBV6-1, with D possibly TRBD2 on 7 matching bases. V lost 3 bases to trimming and J lost 4 bases, with 13 bases between them. The CDR3 extends over 15 amino acids. The germline V gene has CDR1 MNHNS and CDR2 SASEGT. In DNA, the CDR3 is TGTGCCAGCAGTGATCTAGGGGGGGGTTACAATGAGCAGTTCTTC. This translates into CASSDLGGGYNEQFF.

The chain joins TRBV6-5 to TRBJ2-1, with unresolved D. CDR1 is MNHEY and CDR2 is SVGAGI in the germline V gene. V was clipped by 0 bases and J by 3 bases, with 9 bases between them. The CDR3 is 15 amino acids. The CDR3 loop reads CASSYSFPSYNEQFF. The CDR3 region has the DNA TGTGCCAGCAGTTACTCTTTTCCTAGCTACAATGAGCAGTTCTTC.

The gene calls are TRBV27 and TRBJ1-1, with 7 bases aligning to TRBD1. V was pared by 6 bases and J by 0 bases, with 10 bases of the junction left unmatched. The germline gives CDR1 MNHEY, CDR2 SMNVEV (reference sequence). This CDR3 region has 16 residues. The chain's CDR3 is CASSSLRQGMNTEAFF. The CDR3, as DNA: TGTGCCAGCAGCTCACTCCGACAGGGAATGAACACTGAAGCTTTCTTT.

DNA for the CDR3: TGTGCCAGCAGTACTAGCGGGAACACCGGGGAGCTGTTTTTT. Translated: CASSTSGNTGELFF. The chain recombines TRBV28 with TRBJ2-2; TRBD2 matches 8 bases. CDR3 size: 14 residues. Germline V gene lookup returns CDR1 MDHEN and CDR2 SYDVKM. V was clipped by 5 bases and J by 1 base; unmatched bases: 0.

The rearrangement joins TRBV5-4 to TRBJ1-2; D uncertain. With 1 base removed from V and 0 bases from J, the gap between germline ends came to 7 bases. CDR1 is SGHNT and CDR2 is YYREEE in the germline V gene (reference sequence). CDR3 length: 14 residues. The CDR3 region is CASSLPTANYGYTF. DNA for the CDR3: TGTGCCAGCAGCTTGCCCACAGCTAACTATGGCTACACCTTC. Filled out from reference TRBV5-4 and TRBJ1-2, the complete variable domain reads ETGVTQSPTHLIKTRGQQVTLRCSSQSGHNTVSWYQQALGQGPQFIFQYYREEENGRGNFPPRFSGLQFPNYSSELNVNALELDDSALYLCASSLPTANYGYTFGSGTRLTVV.

For the CDR3, the DNA is TGTGCCAGCAGTTTAACTGGGGGCCAACATCAGCCCCAGCATTTT. It yields the protein CASSLTGGQHQPQHF. The V call is TRBV28, the J call TRBJ1-5; D perhaps matches TRBD1 (6 bases). V lost 2 bases and J 5 bases, leaving 13 bases between the germline ends. Looked up from germline, CDR1 is MDHEN and CDR2 is SYDVKM. This CDR3 comprises 15 residues.

The J gene is TRBJ2-3, the V gene TRBV9; D not certain. CDR3 length: 14 amino acids. Germline V lookup: CDR1 SGDLS, CDR2 YYNGEE. Trimming shortened V by 1 base and J by 6 bases, and 12 bases separated the two germline ends. CDR3 bases: TGTGCCAGCAGCGTAACGTTGGTCGGGGATACGCAGTATTTT. It specifies CASSVTLVGDTQYF.

This rearrangement joins TRBV5-1 to TRBJ1-2; D unresolved. The germline gives CDR1 SGHRS, CDR2 YFSETQ. V shed 4 bases and J shed 0 bases, with 16 bases lying between them. The CDR3 is made up of 16 amino acids. This CDR3 is CASSAGNPLTNYGYTF. CDR3 DNA sequence: TGCGCCAGCAGCGCGGGGAACCCTTTAACTAACTATGGCTACACCTTC.

The gene calls are TRBV7-2 and TRBJ2-5; tentative D call: TRBD2 (6 bases). From germline, CDR1 is SGHTA and CDR2 FQGNSA. The CDR3 is made up of 15 amino acids. The germline V and J ends were trimmed by 2 bases and 3 bases, with 13 bases remaining between them. This CDR3 is CASSLQRLDKETQYF. The DNA for the CDR3 is TGTGCCAGCAGCTTACAGCGACTAGACAAAGAGACCCAGTACTTC.

The V and J genes are TRBV7-2 and TRBJ2-2; maybe TRBD2 (5 bases). Trimming pared 3 bases from V and 1 base from J, leaving 18 bases between. The length of the CDR3 is 18 residues. Per germline, CDR1 SGHTA and CDR2 FQGNSA. The CDR3 sequence: CASSLPPSRRMNTGELFF. The CDR3 coding sequence is TGTGCCAGCAGCTTGCCCCCTTCTAGGAGGATGAACACCGGGGAGCTGTTTTTT.

The rearrangement links TRBV27 to TRBJ2-1; TRBD1 aligns across 10 bases. Unmatched junction bases numbered 2, after V lost 10 bases and J lost 2 bases. The CDR3 is made up of 13 amino acids. Germline V gives CDR1 MNHEY, CDR2 SMNVEV (reference sequence). The CDR3: CATGQGAYNEQFF. DNA for the CDR3: TGTGCCACCGGACAGGGGGCCTACAATGAGCAGTTCTTC.

J is TRBJ2-7 and V is TRBV19; D unclear. Germline V gene sequence: CDR1 LNHDA, CDR2 SQIVND (reference sequence). The CDR3 length is 16 residues. Trimming stripped 1 base from V and 0 bases from J, with 13 bases between. CDR3 coding DNA: TGTGCCAGTAGTATAGGGCCTGATCCCCTCTCCTACGAGCAGTACTTC. It codes for CASSIGPDPLSYEQYF. The full variable domain, its missing parts supplied by reference TRBV19 and TRBJ2-7, is DGGITQSPKYLFRKEGQNVTLSCEQNLNHDAMYWYRQDPGQGLRLIYYSQIVNDFQKGDIAEGYSVSREKKESFPLTVTSAQKNPTAFYLCASSIGPDPLSYEQYFGPGTRLTVT.

The chain has TRBV7-9 and TRBJ2-1, with D unresolved. Germline V gene sequence: CDR1 SEHNR, CDR2 FQNEAQ (reference sequence). This CDR3 spans 14 amino acids. Trimming stripped 3 bases from V and 9 bases from J, with 15 bases between. Here the CDR3 DNA reads TGTGCCAGCAGCTTCGTTGGTGGCCCGGGTGAGCAGTTCTTC. Residues: CASSFVGGPGEQFF.

This chain uses TRBV4-3 with TRBJ1-4; D remains ambiguous. Germline-derived CDR1 and CDR2 are LGHNA and YSLEER. This CDR3 has 17 amino acids. Trimming left V 0 bases short and J 0 bases short, with 11 bases between. CDR3 nucleotides: TGCGCCAGCAGCCAAGATCCCCCCGGGGCAACTAATGAAAAACTGTTTTTT. It codes for CASSQDPPGATNEKLFF.

The chain joins TRBV5-1 to TRBJ2-3; D remains ambiguous. V was clipped by 0 bases and J by 2 bases, with 7 bases between them. The CDR3 contains 14 residues. CDR1 is SGHRS and CDR2 is YFSETQ in the germline V gene. CDR3 loop: CASSLVQLTDTQYF. CDR3 coding DNA: TGCGCCAGCAGCTTGGTTCAACTCACAGATACGCAGTATTTT.

In its sample, this clone was seen once. J is TRBJ1-3 and V is TRBV6-6; D is uncertain. Germline V CDR1 and CDR2: MNHNY, SVGAGI (reference sequence). Deletions cut 5 bases from V and 8 bases from J, with 19 bases between. This CDR3 contains 15 residues. In nucleotides, the CDR3 is TGTGCCAGCAGTCGAACGTCGACTCGGTGGGACACCATATATTTT. Translated: CASSRTSTRWDTIYF.

This chain uses TRBV27 with TRBJ1-5, with no clear D. Per germline, CDR1 MNHEY and CDR2 SMNVEV (reference sequence). There are 15 residues in the CDR3. Trimming took off 3 bases at V and 0 bases at J, with 9 bases between the two ends. CDR3 residues: CASSLQAYSNQPQHF. DNA for the CDR3: TGTGCCAGCAGTTTGCAGGCGTATAGCAATCAGCCCCAGCATTTT.

The chain carries TRBV2 and TRBJ2-6; D possibly corresponds to TRBD1 (5 bases). Trimming cost V 4 bases and J 1 base, with 17 bases left between them. The CDR3 length is 18 residues. Looked up from germline, CDR1 is SNHLY and CDR2 is FYNNEI. The CDR3 sequence: CASSAGQGVSSGANVLTF. In nucleotides, the CDR3 is TGTGCCAGCAGTGCGGGCCAGGGTGTATCATCTGGGGCCAACGTCCTGACTTTC.

This clone has only a few counts. The V call is TRBV28, the J call TRBJ1-5, with TRBD1 matching over 7 bases. The CDR3 is 15 amino acids. V was clipped by 3 bases and J by 6 bases; unmatched bases: 8. In germline, CDR1 is MDHEN, CDR2 SYDVKM. CDR3 residues: CASSLSQGDIQPQHF. CDR3 sequence (DNA): TGTGCCAGCAGTTTGAGCCAGGGGGATATTCAGCCCCAGCATTTT.

The chain is built from TRBV6-5 and TRBJ1-4, with D possibly matching TRBD1 (6 bases). Trimming left V 7 bases short and J 7 bases short, with 19 bases between. The CDR3 is made up of 15 amino acids. From germline, CDR1 is MNHEY and CDR2 SVGAGI. The CDR3 spells CASKSGARNGEKLFF. CDR3 in DNA: TGTGCCAGCAAATCAGGGGCGAGGAACGGTGAAAAACTGTTTTTT.

J is TRBJ1-2 and V is TRBV11-1; TRBD1 matches at 7 bases. Germline V gene data show CDR1 as SGHAT and CDR2 as FQDESV (reference sequence). J lost 7 bases, V lost 5 bases, and 4 bases had no gene match. The CDR3 covers 12 residues. The chain's CDR3 is CASSKGTAGYTF. The CDR3 coding sequence is TGTGCCAGCAGCAAAGGGACAGCTGGCTACACCTTC.

The rearrangement uses TRBV5-5 and TRBJ2-7; TRBD1 aligns across 7 bases. The CDR3 loop spans 16 amino acids. Germline loops: CDR1 SGHKS, CDR2 YYEKEE (reference sequence). After removal of 4 bases from V and 7 bases from J, the junction contained 17 bases not matched to a gene. CDR3 loop: CASSLFTTGYWGEQYF. In DNA, the CDR3 is TGTGCCAGCAGCCTATTTACGACAGGGTACTGGGGGGAGCAGTACTTC.